This T cell receptor (beta chain) was captured by sequencing in a study of T cells in Graves' hyperthyroidism and ophthalmopathy. Hyperthyroidism of Graves' type that showed no ophthalmopathy progression within 18 months was stable. Amplified TCR beta CDR3 regions derived from RNA transcripts. When the TCR CDR3 underwent first-round RT-PCR, the HTBI primer set was used. TCRdb used MiXCR to reprocess the multiplex PCR reads, holding one entry per CDR3 protein. The table lists almost 50,000 distinct CDR3 sequences, 54% of them singletons. Concerning this clonotype: Its cognate antigen is unknown.

Study conclusions and caveats: Blood also contained most expanded thyroid clonotypes above 0.001.

The sequencing input was peripheral blood or thyroid tissue (not recorded which). The TCR comes from a young man with Graves' hyperthyroidism.

The CDR3 region has the DNA TGCAGCGTTGAAGAGCAGGGGAACTACGAGCAGTACTTC. It codes for CSVEEQGNYEQYF. The chain joins TRBV29-1 to TRBJ2-7, with D possibly matching TRBD1 (6 bases). From germline, CDR1 is SQVTM and CDR2 ANQGSEA. V was trimmed by 0 bases and J by 3 bases, leaving 9 bases between them. The CDR3 has 13 amino acids.